The present TCR beta chain was sequenced within a study of cytotoxic CD8 clonotypes in ibrutinib-treated CLL. Study background: Response samples were obtained once patients had received a median around 12 months of treatment, range 6 to 36.

The germline V and J ends were trimmed by 1 base and 1 base, with 17 bases remaining between them. From germline, CDR1 is SGHRS and CDR2 YFSETQ. The CDR3 spans 17 residues. Study-level points and caveats: Clonality increased at ibrutinib response, then returned toward baseline at progression. Relative to age-matched healthy donors, clonality at baseline was higher, and it tracked circulating CD8+ T-cell counts.

Sequencing used immunoSEQ multiplex PCR; TCRdb keeps in-frame clones, though not all of them. The table includes fewer than 100,000 clones, about 86% detected once. With regard to this clone: Its antigen is unknown.

This chain connects TRBV5-1 to TRBJ1-1; the D gene is possibly TRBD1 (6 bases). Sequencing was performed on PBMCs, taken before ibrutinib treatment. The receptor's source is a human donor with chronic lymphocytic leukemia. CDR3 residues: CASSLSGEGPWNTEAFF. In DNA, the CDR3 is TGCGCCAGCAGCTTGTCAGGGGAAGGTCCTTGGAACACTGAAGCTTTCTTT.